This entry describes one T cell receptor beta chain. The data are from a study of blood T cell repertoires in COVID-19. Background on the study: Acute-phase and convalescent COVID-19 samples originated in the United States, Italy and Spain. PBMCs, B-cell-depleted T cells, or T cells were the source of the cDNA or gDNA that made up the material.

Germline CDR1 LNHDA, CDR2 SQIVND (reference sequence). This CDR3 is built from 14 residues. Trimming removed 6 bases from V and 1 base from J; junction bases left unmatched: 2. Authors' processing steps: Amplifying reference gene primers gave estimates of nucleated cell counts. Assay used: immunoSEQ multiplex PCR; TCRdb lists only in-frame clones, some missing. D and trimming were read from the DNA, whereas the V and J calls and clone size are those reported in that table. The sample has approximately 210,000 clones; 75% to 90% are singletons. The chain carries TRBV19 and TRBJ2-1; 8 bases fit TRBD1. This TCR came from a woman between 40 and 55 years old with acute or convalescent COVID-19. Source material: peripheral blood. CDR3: CASSTGGSYNEQFF. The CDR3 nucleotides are TGTGCCAGTAGCACAGGGGGATCCTACAATGAGCAGTTCTTC.